Listed here are 26 T cell receptor beta chains from one sample, sequenced in a study of blood T cell repertoires in COVID-19. Sequencing used immunoSEQ multiplex PCR; TCRdb keeps in-frame clones, though not all of them. Of more than 90,000 clones in the sample, 85% were seen once. Sequenced input: peripheral blood. The origin of the receptors is a man older than 75 with acute or convalescent COVID-19.

The genes are TRBV6-5 and TRBJ2-2, with D possibly matching TRBD1 (6 bases). CDR1 and CDR2 from the germline V gene are MNHEY and SVGAGI. The CDR3 is made up of 16 amino acids. V was pared by 0 bases and J by 6 bases, with 14 bases between. CDR3 bases: TGTGCCAGCAGTTACTCGGGACAAGCCCTGGCCGGGGAGCTGTTTTTT. It yields the protein CASSYSGQALAGELFF.

The rearrangement uses TRBV15 and TRBJ1-5; tentative D call: TRBD1 (6 bases). Germline V lookup: CDR1 LNHNV, CDR2 YYDKDF (reference sequence). V was shortened by 3 bases and J by 1 base, with 10 bases between the two germline ends. The CDR3 totals 15 residues. The chain's CDR3 is CATSRRDRSNQPQHF. CDR3 nucleotide sequence: TGTGCCACCAGCAGGAGAGACAGGAGCAATCAGCCCCAGCATTTT.

V gene TRBV19 combines with J gene TRBJ1-2, with 8 nucleotides matching TRBD1. Germline-derived CDR1 and CDR2 are LNHDA and SQIVND (reference sequence). The CDR3 runs 14 residues. The trim removed 6 bases at V and 4 bases at J, leaving 7 bases unmatched. Here the CDR3 reads CASRRGQGPYGYTF. The DNA for the CDR3 is TGTGCCAGTAGGCGAGGACAGGGCCCCTATGGCTACACCTTC.

V usage is TRBV15 and J usage is TRBJ1-4, with D unclear. Trimming took off 0 bases at V and 7 bases at J, with 12 bases between the two ends. Looked up from germline, CDR1 is LNHNV and CDR2 is YYDKDF (reference sequence). CDR3 length equals 15 residues. CDR3 DNA sequence: TGTGCCACCAGCAGAGATGGGAGGACCGGTGAAAAACTGTTTTTT. Translation: CATSRDGRTGEKLFF.

The CDR3 protein is CASSLAGVLTDTQYF. Here the CDR3 DNA reads TGCGCCAGCAGCTTGGCCGGGGTCCTCACAGATACGCAGTATTTT. The rearrangement uses TRBV5-1 and TRBJ2-3, with TRBD2 as a possible D gene (5 bases). CDR1 is SGHRS, CDR2 YFSETQ, per germline. CDR3 length: 15 amino acids. V lost 0 bases and J lost 2, with 10 bases in between. The variable domain in full, completed from reference TRBV5-1 and TRBJ2-3, reads KAGVTQTPRYLIKTRGQQVTLSCSPISGHRSVSWYQQTPGQGLQFLFEYFSETQRNKGNFPGRFSGRQFSNSRSEMNVSTLELGDSALYLCASSLAGVLTDTQYFGPGTRLTVL.

This chain joins TRBV5-1 and TRBJ2-5; 9 nucleotides agree with TRBD1. Germline values: CDR1 SGHRS, CDR2 YFSETQ. The CDR3 runs 14 residues. The V segment lost 0 bases and the J segment 7 bases; nucleotides outside the gene matches: 4. The DNA for the CDR3 is TGCGCCAGCAGCTTGGGGGACAGGGTGGGGACCCAGTACTTC. Translated: CASSLGDRVGTQYF.

There are a few counts of this clone. The junction departs from the called germline gene at one end, perhaps through a read error. The chain recombines TRBV5-3 with TRBJ2-5; maybe TRBD1 (5 bases). TRBV5-3 carries the ORF label, with uncertain function. CDR3 length: 16 amino acids. The CDR3, as DNA: TGTGCCAGAAGCTTGCCCCGGTGGGGCTTACCTCCTTTGTGGAACTTC. This encodes CARSLPRWGLPPLWNF.

V gene TRBV30 combines with J gene TRBJ2-7, with 9 positions matching TRBD1. Germline V gives CDR1 GTSNPN, CDR2 SVGIG (reference sequence). There are 14 residues in the CDR3. Germline trimming cut 1 base from V and 3 bases from J; bases unmatched to any gene: 4. The CDR3 reads CAWSGGGQGYEQYF. The CDR3 nucleotides read TGTGCCTGGAGTGGGGGGGGACAGGGCTACGAGCAGTACTTC.

The chain carries TRBV19 and TRBJ1-2; 7 bases match TRBD1. The J segment lost 1 base and the V segment lost 6 bases, leaving 8 bases of the junction unmatched. CDR1 LNHDA and CDR2 SQIVND come from the germline V gene (reference sequence). The length of the CDR3 is 15 residues. The CDR3 here is CASRTEGALNYGYTF. CDR3 bases: TGTGCCAGTAGGACAGAGGGGGCGCTTAACTATGGCTACACCTTC.

The V gene is TRBV6-2 or TRBV6-3, the J gene TRBJ2-1; D is perhaps TRBD2 (5 bases). CDR1 and CDR2 (germline): MNHEY, SVGEGT. The CDR3 loop spans 17 amino acids. The V gene lost 5 bases and the J gene lost 0 bases, with 17 bases spanning the gap. The DNA for the CDR3 is TGTGCCAGCAGTCACGGTAGGAGGAGTCCCTCCTACAATGAGCAGTTCTTC. Its translation is CASSHGRRSPSYNEQFF.

The chain joins TRBV9 to TRBJ1-6; 9 bases fit TRBD1. The J segment lost 6 bases and the V segment lost 4 bases, leaving 8 bases of the junction unmatched. Germline V lookup: CDR1 SGDLS, CDR2 YYNGEE. The CDR3 consists of 16 residues. CDR3 nucleotides: TGTGCCAGCAGCACAGAACAGGGGGCAAGTAATTCACCCCTCCACTTT. Translated: CASSTEQGASNSPLHF.

V and J are TRBV5-1 and TRBJ2-3; D gene ambiguous. Trimming pared 1 base from V and 0 bases from J, leaving 6 bases between. This CDR3 is 14 amino acids long. CDR1 and CDR2 from the germline V gene are SGHRS and YFSETQ. The CDR3 loop reads CASSLRRSTDTQYF. The CDR3 coding sequence is TGCGCCAGCAGCTTGCGGCGGAGCACAGATACGCAGTATTTT.

The chain couples TRBV18 to TRBJ1-1; TRBD1 agrees at 9 bases. There are 15 residues in the CDR3. Germline V gives CDR1 KGHSH, CDR2 LQKENI. The V and J ends lost 3 bases and 6 bases, in that order; junction bases with no gene match: 8. The CDR3 reads CASSPPGGQGAEAFF. CDR3 nucleotides: TGTGCCAGCTCACCCCCGGGGGGACAGGGCGCTGAAGCTTTCTTT.

This chain uses TRBV4-1 with TRBJ2-7; the match to TRBD2 covers 7 bases. V lost 3 bases to trimming and J lost 2 bases; unmatched junction nucleotides: 10. The CDR3 length is 16 residues. CDR1 is MGHRA, CDR2 YSYEKL, per germline. CDR3 in amino acids: CASSQEPGLGAYEQYF. The CDR3 nucleotides are TGCGCCAGCAGCCAGGAACCTGGACTAGGGGCCTACGAGCAGTACTTC.

V is TRBV27 and J is TRBJ1-2, with D possibly TRBD1 on 6 matching bases. The CDR3 loop spans 16 amino acids. CDR1 and CDR2 from the germline V gene are MNHEY and SMNVEV (reference sequence). The V end lost 2 bases, the J end lost 2 bases, and 15 bases lay between the germline ends. CDR3 in amino acids: CASSLARQGSNYGYTF. DNA of the CDR3: TGTGCCAGCAGTTTAGCCCGGCAGGGGTCAAACTATGGCTACACCTTC.

The V and J genes are TRBV10-3 and TRBJ1-5, with 10 bases matching TRBD1. This CDR3 has 15 residues. CDR1 and CDR2 (germline): ENHRY, SYGVKD. V lost 6 bases and J lost 4; bases outside the gene matches: 6. Here the CDR3 DNA reads TGTGCCATCAGCGCCGGGACAGGGGCGAATCAGCCCCAGCATTTT. Its protein is CAISAGTGANQPQHF.

The chain recombines TRBV18 with TRBJ2-5, with D uncertain. This CDR3 has 16 amino acids. Germline CDR1 is KGHSH and CDR2 is LQKENI. Trimming removed 3 bases from V and 0 bases from J, with 14 bases in between. The CDR3 bases are TGTGCCAGCTCACCGGTGGGCAGTTCGTACCAAGAGACCCAGTACTTC. It encodes CASSPVGSSYQETQYF.

J is TRBJ1-5 and V is TRBV4-2, with D possibly being TRBD1 (5 bases). The V and J ends lost 0 bases and 5 bases respectively, with 11 bases between them. Germline V gene lookup returns CDR1 LGHNA and CDR2 YNFKEQ. The CDR3 runs 15 residues. The CDR3, as DNA: TGTGCCAGCAGCCAAGAAAGGGGAGGATATCAGCCCCAGCATTTT. Protein: CASSQERGGYQPQHF.

This clone appeared a single time. This rearrangement joins TRBV5-5 to TRBJ1-6, with TRBD1 matching over 7 bases. The CDR3 sequence is 14 residues long. With V trimmed by 4 bases and J by 10 bases, 8 bases remained unmatched. Germline CDR1 is SGHKS and CDR2 is YYEKEE (reference sequence). The CDR3 region has the DNA TGTGCCAGCAGCCTAACAGGGGAATGGTCACCCCTCCACTTT. This codes for CASSLTGEWSPLHF.

The J gene is TRBJ1-2, the V gene TRBV2; 8 nucleotides agree with TRBD1. The V gene's germline CDR1 is SNHLY and CDR2 FYNNEI. With 2 bases clipped from V and 4 bases from J, the junction kept 6 bases outside the gene matches. This CDR3 is built from 15 residues. Written as DNA, the CDR3 is TGTGCCAGCAGTGAAAGGTCAGGGGGCTTCTATGGCTACACCTTC. This sequence encodes CASSERSGGFYGYTF.

The rearrangement joins TRBV7-9 to TRBJ2-1; D might be TRBD2 (5 bases). The CDR3 consists of 13 residues. V lost 6 bases and J lost 7, with 13 bases in between. Germline V gene data show CDR1 as SEHNR and CDR2 as FQNEAQ (reference sequence). The CDR3, as DNA: TGTGCCAGCAGGTTGTTGGGAGATAATGAGCAGTTCTTC. This gives the protein CASRLLGDNEQFF. Full variable domain (rest looked up from reference TRBV7-9 and TRBJ2-1): DTGVSQNPRHKITKRGQNVTFRCDPISEHNRLYWYRQTLGQGPEFLTYFQNEAQLEKSRLLSDRFSAERPKGSFSTLEIQRTEQGDSAMYLCASRLLGDNEQFFGPGTRLTVL.

The chain joins TRBV6-1 to TRBJ2-3; TRBD1 matches at 7 bases. CDR1 MNHNS and CDR2 SASEGT come from the germline V gene. The ends lost 4 bases at V and 2 bases at J; junction bases unmatched: 9. The CDR3 is made up of 16 amino acids. The CDR3 coding sequence is TGTGCCAGCAGTGCTTTCTCGACAGGGCCCACAGATACGCAGTATTTT. Translating it yields CASSAFSTGPTDTQYF.

The V call is TRBV7-3, the J call TRBJ1-1; 10 bases are a match to TRBD1. The V and J ends lost 5 bases and 8 bases, in that order; junction bases with no gene match: 5. This CDR3 region has 13 residues. CDR1 is SGHTA, CDR2 FQGTGA, per germline. This chain's CDR3 is CASSETGGAEAFF. For the CDR3, the DNA is TGTGCCAGCAGCGAGACAGGGGGCGCCGAAGCTTTCTTT.

The V and J genes are TRBV6-5 and TRBJ1-1, with TRBD1 as a possible D gene (6 bases). This CDR3 region has 13 residues. The germline V gene encodes CDR1 MNHEY and CDR2 SVGAGI. V was trimmed by 10 bases and J by 4 bases, leaving 16 bases between them. The CDR3 sequence: CAIQQGIGTEAFF. CDR3 DNA: TGTGCCATCCAACAGGGTATTGGCACTGAAGCTTTCTTT.

The V call is TRBV3-1 (or the pseudogene TRBV3-2), the J call TRBJ2-7; TRBD2 matches 10 bases. Looked up from germline, CDR1 is LGHDT and CDR2 is YNNKEL (reference sequence). V shed 2 bases and J 6 bases; nucleotides not matched to a gene: 10. The CDR3 loop spans 16 amino acids. In nucleotides, the CDR3 is TGTGCCAGCAGCCAACCACTAGCGGGGACCCCTGGCGAGCAGTACTTC. Protein product: CASSQPLAGTPGEQYF.

The chain links TRBV28 to TRBJ1-2; TRBD1 is a possible D gene (6 bases). The CDR3 consists of 11 residues. Trimming pared 11 bases from V and 7 bases from J, leaving 14 bases between. The germline V gene encodes CDR1 MDHEN and CDR2 SYDVKM. CDR3 in amino acids: CAARGAPGYTF. For the CDR3, the DNA is TGTGCCGCTCGGGGGGCGCCTGGCTACACCTTC.